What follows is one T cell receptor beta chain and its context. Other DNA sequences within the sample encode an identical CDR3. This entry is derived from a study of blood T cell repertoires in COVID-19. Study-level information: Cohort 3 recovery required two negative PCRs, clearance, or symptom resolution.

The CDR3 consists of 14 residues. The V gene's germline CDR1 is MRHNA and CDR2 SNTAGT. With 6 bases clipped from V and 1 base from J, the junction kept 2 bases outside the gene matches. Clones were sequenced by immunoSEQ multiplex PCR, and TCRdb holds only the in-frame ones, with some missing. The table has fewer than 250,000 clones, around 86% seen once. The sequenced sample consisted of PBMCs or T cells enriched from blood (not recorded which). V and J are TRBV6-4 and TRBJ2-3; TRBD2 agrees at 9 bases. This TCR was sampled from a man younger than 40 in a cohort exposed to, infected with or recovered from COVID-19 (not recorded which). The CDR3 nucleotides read TGTGCCAGCAGCGTAGCGGGAGGCACAGATACGCAGTATTTT. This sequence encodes CASSVAGGTDTQYF.